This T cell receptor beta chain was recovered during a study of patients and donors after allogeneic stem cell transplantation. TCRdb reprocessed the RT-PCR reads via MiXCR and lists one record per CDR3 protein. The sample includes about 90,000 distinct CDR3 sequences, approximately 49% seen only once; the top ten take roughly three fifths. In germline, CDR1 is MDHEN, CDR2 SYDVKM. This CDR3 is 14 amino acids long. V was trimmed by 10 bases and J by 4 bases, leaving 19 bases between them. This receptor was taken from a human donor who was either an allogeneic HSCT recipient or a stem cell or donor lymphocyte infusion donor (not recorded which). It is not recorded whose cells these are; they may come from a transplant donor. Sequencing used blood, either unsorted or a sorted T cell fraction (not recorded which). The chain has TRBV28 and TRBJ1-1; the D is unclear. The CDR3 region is CAIKPPLGSTEAFF. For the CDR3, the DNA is TGTGCCATCAAACCTCCCTTGGGCAGCACTGAAGCTTTCTTT.